This TCR beta chain comes out of a study of early T cells in non-severe SARS-CoV-2 infection. Study as a whole: Sequencing of bulk RNA from unsorted whole blood was done, without chain pairing.

The germline CDR1 and CDR2 sequences are ENHRY and SYGVKD. CDR3 length: 12 residues. V lost 10 bases and J lost 7, with 13 bases in between. Unique molecular identifiers tagged individual cDNA molecules. Each CDR3 protein is one row after TCRdb ran MiXCR on the 5' RACE reads. The data contain 55,000 to 75,000 distinct CDR3 sequences, roughly 7.7% of them singletons. For this clonotype: Its antigen remains unknown.

The study's findings and limits: Lookups in VDJdb leaned toward anti-spike CD8 responses and missed private and CD4 specificities.

The V gene is TRBV10-3, the J gene TRBJ2-2; weak D call: TRBD2 (5 bases). The sample was whole blood. The receptor's source is an adult who was a healthcare worker with PCR-confirmed SARS-CoV-2 infection or an uninfected control (not recorded which). The CDR3 spells CATLPAGGELFF. Here the CDR3 DNA reads TGTGCCACCCTTCCGGCGGGCGGGGAGCTGTTTTTT.